The T cell receptor beta chain under discussion was sequenced for a study of blood T cell repertoires in COVID-19. Libraries were prepared by immunoSEQ multiplex PCR; TCRdb keeps only in-frame clonotypes and omits some of them. The sample has around 210,000 clones, 70% to 90% seen once. The germline V gene encodes CDR1 SGHTA and CDR2 FQGNSA. The CDR3 extends over 16 amino acids. V lost 5 bases and J lost 9, with 26 bases in between. Sequencing was carried out using peripheral blood. This chain joins TRBV7-2 and TRBJ2-7; D is perhaps TRBD2 (6 bases). The TCR originated in a man aged 18 to 30 with active or convalescent COVID-19. The CDR3 DNA is TGTGCCAGCAGCCAATCACTAGAGCAGAGAGTGGGGGGGCAGTACTTC. The encoded protein is CASSQSLEQRVGGQYF. Supplemented by reference TRBV7-2 and TRBJ2-7, the full variable domain reads GAGVSQSPSNKVTEKGKDVELRCDPISGHTALYWYRQSLGQGLEFLIYFQGNSAPDKSGLPSDRFSAERTGGSVSTLTIQRTQQEDSAVYLCASSQSLEQRVGGQYFGPGTRLTVT.